This T cell receptor beta chain was recorded in a study of T cell responses to AZD1222 COVID-19 vaccine. Study details: It was second doses at about 4 or about 12 weeks that were pooled. The study, taken as a whole, reports: Spike-specific TCR breadth rose after two AZD1222 doses, and depth rose as well. Clonal diversity was possibly underestimated; the donors were predominantly white British and more often female.

The CDR3 is 13 residues long. V dropped 2 bases and J dropped 7 bases, with 9 bases sitting between them. CDR1 and CDR2 (germline): SGDLS, YYNGEE. This clone was detected only a few times. What it recognizes is unknown. Some clones are missing from TCRdb's copy, which holds only in-frame ones; the method was immunoSEQ multiplex PCR. The repertoire holds 70,000 to 95,000 clones, with around 80% as singletons. This receptor was identified in an adult in good health. The sample here was peripheral blood, taken on day 0 of AZD1222 vaccination. The rearrangement links TRBV9 to TRBJ2-2; D may correspond to TRBD1 or TRBD2 (6 bases each). CDR3 region: CASSVGGLGELFF. The DNA for the CDR3 is TGTGCCAGCAGCGTTGGGGGGCTCGGGGAGCTGTTTTTT.